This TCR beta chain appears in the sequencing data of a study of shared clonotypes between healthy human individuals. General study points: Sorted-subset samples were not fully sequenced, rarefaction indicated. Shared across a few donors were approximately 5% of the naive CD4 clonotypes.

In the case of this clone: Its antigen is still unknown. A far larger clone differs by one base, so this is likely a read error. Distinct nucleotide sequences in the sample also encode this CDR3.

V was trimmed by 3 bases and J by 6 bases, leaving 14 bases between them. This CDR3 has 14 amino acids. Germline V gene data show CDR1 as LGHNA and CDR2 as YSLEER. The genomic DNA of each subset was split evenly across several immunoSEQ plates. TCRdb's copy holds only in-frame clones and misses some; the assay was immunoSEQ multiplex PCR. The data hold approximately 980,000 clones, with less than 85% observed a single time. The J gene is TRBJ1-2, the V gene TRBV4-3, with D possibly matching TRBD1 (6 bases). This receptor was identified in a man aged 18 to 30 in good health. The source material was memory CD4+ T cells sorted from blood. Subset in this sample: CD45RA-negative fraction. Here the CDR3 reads CASSQGQGLHGYTF. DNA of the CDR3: TGCGCCAGCAGCCAGGGGCAGGGGCTTCATGGCTACACCTTC.